This is a list of T cell receptor beta chains from one sample in a study of cytomegalovirus exposure and HLA in healthy donors. The data were produced by immunoSEQ multiplex PCR, yet TCRdb's version contains in-frame clones alone and is incomplete. The data hold 170,000 or so clones, with around 80% observed a single time. Material for sequencing was PBMCs. The receptors were sampled from a male donor in good health and CMV-seropositive. The CDR3 runs from the conserved cysteine through the conserved F or W. A D gene is named only where the DNA matches it firmly. For some rows the clone size is stated as once, few or many, or as a class when expanded; others skip it.

D gene,J gene,CDR3 length,V gene,clone size,CDR3 protein,CDR3 DNA
NA,TRBJ2-1,10,TRBV25-1,NA,CASGVDEQFF,TGTGCCAGCGGAGTTGATGAGCAGTTCTTC
TRBD1,TRBJ2-2,22,TRBV9,NA,CASSVSQQPGGTGEVGTGELFF,TGTGCCAGCAGCGTATCTCAACAACCGGGGGGGACAGGGGAGGTTGGCACCGGGGAGCTGTTTTTT
TRBD2,TRBJ2-1,17,TRBV25-1,NA,CASSGGLAGFSYNEQFF,TGTGCCAGCAGTGGAGGACTAGCGGGATTTTCCTACAATGAGCAGTTCTTC
NA,TRBJ1-3,15,TRBV6-5,once,CASSPTYRSGNTIYF,TGTGCCAGCAGTCCGACTTACCGCTCTGGAAACACCATATATTTT
TRBD1,TRBJ1-1,15,TRBV15,NA,CATSRGTGLNTEAFF,TGTGCCACCAGCAGAGGGACAGGACTGAACACTGAAGCTTTCTTT
NA,TRBJ2-7,13,TRBV5-1,NA,CASSEGPDVEQYF,TGCGCCAGCAGCGAGGGTCCTGATGTCGAGCAGTACTTC
TRBD2,TRBJ2-1,14,TRBV4-1,NA,CASSQATRGDEQFF,TGCGCCAGCAGCCAAGCTACCCGGGGGGATGAGCAGTTCTTC
NA,TRBJ2-2,13,TRBV14,NA,CASSQDGALELFF,TGTGCCAGCAGCCAAGATGGGGCTCTGGAGCTGTTTTTT
NA,TRBJ1-2,14,TRBV9,NA,CASSVATDNYGYTF,TGTGCCAGCAGCGTAGCTACTGATAACTATGGCTACACCTTC
NA,TRBJ1-1,13,TRBV25-1,NA,CASSLGGGTEAFF,TGTGCCAGCAGTTTGGGGGGGGGCACTGAAGCTTTCTTT
TRBD2,TRBJ2-7,15,TRBV18,NA,CASSPGLASGLVGYF,TGTGCCAGCTCACCAGGATTGGCTAGCGGGCTCGTTGGGTACTTC
TRBD2,TRBJ2-2,17,TRBV19,NA,CASSIGGLARNTGELFF,TGTGCCAGTAGTATAGGGGGACTAGCGAGGAACACCGGGGAGCTGTTTTTT
TRBD2,TRBJ2-3,16,TRBV6-5,NA,CASSYGAGGSTDTQYF,TGTGCCAGCAGTTATGGAGCGGGAGGAAGCACAGATACGCAGTATTTT
NA,TRBJ2-1,14,TRBV4-2,once,CASSQDVIRGEQFF,TGTGCCAGCAGCCAAGATGTAATAAGGGGTGAGCAGTTCTTC
TRBD1,TRBJ2-7,14,TRBV7-2,NA,CASSYRGGTAEQYF,TGTGCCAGCAGTTACAGGGGTGGTACGGCCGAGCAGTACTTC
TRBD1,TRBJ2-4,13,TRBV7-9,NA,CASRLDRVGIQYF,TGTGCCAGCAGACTCGACAGGGTGGGCATTCAGTACTTC
TRBD1,TRBJ1-1,15,TRBV25-1,few,CASTLGQGMNTEAFF,TGTGCCAGCACGTTAGGACAGGGAATGAACACTGAAGCTTTCTTT
NA,TRBJ1-1,15,TRBV10-3,NA,CAISRGGGSNTEAFF,TGTGCCATCAGCCGAGGGGGGGGATCGAACACTGAAGCTTTCTTT
TRBD2,TRBJ2-1,15,TRBV19,NA,CASGLAGGRRNEQFF,TGTGCCAGTGGACTAGCGGGAGGACGACGGAATGAGCAGTTCTTC
TRBD1,TRBJ2-1,17,TRBV4-2,NA,CASSQGQAGTAYNEQFF,TGTGCCAGCAGCCAAGGCCAAGCCGGGACAGCCTACAATGAGCAGTTCTTC
NA,TRBJ2-7,15,TRBV28,NA,CASSLSRVRSYEQYF,TGTGCCAGCAGTTTGAGCAGGGTTAGGTCCTACGAGCAGTACTTC
TRBD1,TRBJ2-2,16,TRBV7-9,NA,CSSSSLRDRDTGELFF,TGTTCCAGCAGCTCGCTCCGGGACAGGGACACCGGGGAGCTGTTTTTT
TRBD1,TRBJ1-1,15,TRBV11-2,NA,CASSSQGAFKAEAFF,TGTGCCAGCAGCTCCCAGGGGGCGTTTAAGGCTGAAGCTTTCTTT
TRBD2,TRBJ2-5,15,TRBV2,NA,CASKSSGSVGETQYF,TGTGCCAGCAAATCTAGCGGGAGCGTAGGAGAGACCCAGTACTTC